The rows below give T cell receptor beta chains drawn from one sample of a study of cytomegalovirus exposure and HLA in healthy donors. Here immunoSEQ multiplex PCR was the method, and the copy in TCRdb shows in-frame clones only, minus some. The table includes some 61,000 clones, over 75% detected once. The source material was PBMCs. These TCRs come from a human donor in good health. The CDR3 runs from the conserved cysteine through the conserved F or W. The D gene is left open where the match is weak. Size values are once, few and many counts, or a class for expanded clones, and some rows have none.

clone size,J gene,V gene,D gene,CDR3 protein,CDR3 DNA
NA,TRBJ2-1,TRBV7-3,TRBD2,CASSELAGGREQFF,TGTGCCAGCAGCGAACTAGCGGGGGGGCGAGAGCAGTTCTTC
NA,TRBJ2-2,TRBV7-3,TRBD2,CASSLTSGGAPELFF,TGTGCCAGCAGCTTAACAAGCGGGGGGGCCCCGGAGCTGTTTTTT
NA,TRBJ2-2,TRBV5-1,TRBD1,CASSLTQPGQGTGELFF,TGCGCCAGCAGCTTGACTCAACCAGGACAGGGCACCGGGGAGCTGTTTTTT
NA,TRBJ1-2,TRBV2,NA,CASNTGHGFGYTF,TGTGCCAGCAATACTGGACACGGCTTTGGCTACACCTTC
NA,TRBJ1-2,TRBV7-2,NA,CASSLDFGNYGYTF,TGTGCCAGCAGCTTAGACTTCGGGAACTATGGCTACACCTTC
NA,TRBJ1-2,TRBV6-1,NA,CASSDRPGLNYGYTF,TGTGCCAGCAGTGATAGACCGGGACTGAACTATGGCTACACCTTC
NA,TRBJ2-2,TRBV5-1,NA,CASSTERGAGELFF,TGCGCCAGCAGCACTGAAAGGGGTGCCGGGGAGCTGTTTTTT
NA,TRBJ2-3,TRBV7-9,TRBD1,CASSLGTGGPADTQYF,TGTGCCAGCAGCTTAGGGACAGGGGGCCCGGCAGATACGCAGTATTTT
NA,TRBJ1-1,TRBV21-1,NA,CATRGGHTEAFF,TGTGCCACCCGGGGGGGGCACACTGAAGCTTTCTTT
NA,TRBJ1-2,TRBV7-9,NA,CASSSRDRPGDYGYTF,TGTGCCAGCAGCTCCCGGGACCGACCAGGGGACTATGGCTACACCTTC
NA,TRBJ2-2,TRBV6-1,NA,CASSESFTFTGELFF,TGTGCCAGCAGTGAAAGCTTTACCTTTACCGGGGAGCTGTTTTTT
NA,TRBJ1-4,TRBV10-2,TRBD1,CASSGQGSREKLFF,TGCGCCAGCAGTGGACAGGGGTCAAGGGAAAAACTGTTTTTT
NA,TRBJ2-5,TRBV29-1,NA,CSVKTPGVQETQYF,TGCAGCGTTAAAACCCCCGGGGTTCAGGAGACCCAGTACTTC
NA,TRBJ2-3,TRBV7-3,TRBD2,CASSPAGAGTDTQYF,TGTGCCAGCAGCCCAGCGGGGGCGGGCACAGATACGCAGTATTTT
once,TRBJ2-4,TRBV5-6,TRBD1,CASSGTGGAGKNIQYF,TGTGCCAGCAGCGGAACAGGGGGCGCGGGCAAAAACATTCAGTACTTC
NA,TRBJ2-1,TRBV27,NA,CASSLTDSVKVNEQFF,TGTGCCAGCAGTTTAACAGACAGTGTTAAAGTGAATGAGCAGTTCTTC
NA,TRBJ2-5,TRBV12-2,NA,CECHDRVGFVETQYF,TGTGAATGCCACGACAGGGTTGGGTTTGTGGAGACCCAGTACTTC
NA,TRBJ2-5,TRBV30,NA,CAWSVLNGETQYF,TGTGCCTGGAGTGTTTTGAACGGGGAGACCCAGTACTTC
once,TRBJ1-2,TRBV5-1,NA,CASSQRSEDGYTF,TGCGCCAGCAGCCAACGGTCCGAGGATGGCTACACCTTC
NA,TRBJ2-5,TRBV30,TRBD1,CAWSPGTGGVYGETQYF,TGTGCCTGGAGTCCCGGGACAGGGGGCGTGTATGGAGAGACCCAGTACTTC
NA,TRBJ2-1,TRBV19,NA,CASSKRGSSYNEQFF,TGTGCCAGTAGTAAAAGGGGGAGCTCCTACAATGAGCAGTTCTTC
NA,TRBJ2-1,TRBV19,TRBD1,CASSTHRGSEQFF,TGTGCCAGTAGCACCCACAGGGGTAGCGAGCAGTTCTTC
NA,TRBJ2-3,TRBV7-2,TRBD2,CASSSTSGGGSTQYF,TGTGCCAGCAGCTCGACTAGCGGGGGTGGAAGTACGCAGTATTTT
NA,TRBJ2-3,TRBV30,TRBD1,CAWSVRQGDTQYF,TGTGCCTGGAGTGTAAGGCAGGGGGACACGCAGTATTTT
NA,TRBJ2-1,TRBV30,TRBD2,CAWNRAGVNNEQFF,TGTGCCTGGAATAGAGCGGGGGTGAACAATGAGCAGTTCTTC
NA,TRBJ2-7,TRBV13,TRBD1,CASSLGETGAYEQYF,TGTGCCAGCAGCTTAGGTGAGACAGGGGCCTACGAGCAGTACTTC
NA,TRBJ1-1,TRBV27,TRBD1,CASTLTGTEAFF,TGTGCCAGCACCCTGACAGGGACTGAAGCTTTCTTT
once,TRBJ1-2,TRBV11-2,TRBD1,CASSLAGTGSGYTF,TGTGCCAGCAGCTTAGCAGGGACAGGCTCTGGCTACACCTTC
NA,TRBJ2-5,TRBV4-1,NA,CASSPADRSQETQYF,TGCGCCAGCAGCCCCGCGGACAGATCCCAAGAGACCCAGTACTTC
NA,TRBJ2-7,TRBV6-5,TRBD1,CASRGTGETYEQYF,TGTGCCAGCAGAGGGACAGGGGAGACCTACGAGCAGTACTTC
once,TRBJ2-7,TRBV6-6,TRBD1,CASSAGGSYEQYF,TGTGCCAGCAGTGCAGGGGGTTCCTACGAGCAGTACTTC
NA,TRBJ2-3,TRBV14,NA,CASSQGVRQLTDTQYF,TGTGCCAGCAGCCAAGGAGTAAGACAGCTCACAGATACGCAGTATTTT
once,TRBJ2-2,TRBV7-3,TRBD1,CASSPTGVTGELFF,TGTGCCAGCAGCCCGACAGGGGTCACCGGGGAGCTGTTTTTT
NA,TRBJ1-2,TRBV5-1,NA,CASSPTGLNYGYTF,TGCGCCAGCAGCCCGACAGGTCTGAACTATGGCTACACCTTC
NA,TRBJ1-1,TRBV9,TRBD1,CASSIGQGPSRAEAFF,TGTGCCAGCAGCATCGGACAGGGCCCATCGAGGGCTGAAGCTTTCTTT